This T cell receptor beta chain was recorded in a study of blood T cell repertoires in COVID-19 (dated by TCRdb to about 2020). A note on the overall study: Samples covering the acute and convalescent phases of COVID-19 were provided by collaborators in the United States, Italy and Spain. The prospective study material was composed of cDNA or gDNA derived from T cells, B-cell-depleted T cells, or PBMCs. Subjects who had been exposed to COVID-19, were actively infected with it, or had recovered from it provided the deeply sampled blood TCRbeta repertoires that made up the dataset. The repertoires were released in a freely available public database intended as a resource for research on the immune response to SARS-CoV-2. Samples were obtained from the ongoing ImmuneRACE study (first 160 participants) and from about 1,300 subjects provided by 6 global collaborators. A de-identified subject ID, COVID-19 status, age in years and sex were almost always included in the sample metadata. Where HLA class I and class II types were available, the types were taken from metadata supplied by the sample provider, not from assay-based typing. Summary of the overall study and its limitations: How much clinical and demographic metadata was included differed by source and by participant, and the metadata was provided uncurated.

The germline ends are 11 bases apart after V is trimmed by 4 bases and J by 5 bases. Spanning cysteine to phenylalanine, the CDR3 consists of 13 amino acids. The sequence is cut down to CDR3 DNA, 39 bases in frame from base 1. CDR1 and CDR2 were assigned from the germline V gene as MRHNA and SNTAGT. Participants in the prospective study were enrolled through a virtual design, were aged 18 to 89 years, and lived in roughly 25 United States geographic areas. In the prospective study, cohorts were assigned on the basis of participant-reported clinical history obtained from a screening survey and a study questionnaire. Mobile phlebotomists in the prospective study collected whole blood, serum and a nasopharyngeal or oropharyngeal swab from every participant. Additional blood draws and questionnaires over an approximately 2-month period could optionally be provided by prospective study participants. Prospective study blood samples were shipped either frozen or at room temperature before DNA extraction.

Concerning this clone itself: Its antigen has not been determined. Base qualities are not provided; no much larger clone lies one nucleotide away.

TCRbeta CDR3 regions were amplified from genomic DNA by means of the immunoSEQ Assay, a bias-controlled multiplex PCR. Processing in the source paper ran as follows. Nucleated cell counts per sample were estimated from amplification of reference gene primers within the assay. Sequence reads were collapsed and filtered to measure the absolute abundance of every unique TCRbeta CDR3 rearrangement. For each sample, productive Simpson clonality was calculated as the square root of Simpson's diversity index across productive rearrangements. Entries here come from immuneACCESS through TCRdb and include only in-frame sequences with V and J called. Some clones fail to appear in such tables; in the studies checked, an unresolved V gene covers under half of the shortfall, and the cause of the remainder is unknown. That table gives V, J and clone size, and the DNA gave D and trimming. The sample table shows some 260,000 clones, and about 81% are seen once. In total, the top ten clones hold approximately 4.5% of the sample.

This TCR was sampled from a man under 40 with acute COVID-19. The chain is made from TRBV6-4 and TRBJ1-2, with a weak D call of TRBD1 (6 bases match). The sample was PBMCs or T cells enriched from blood (not recorded which). The encoded CDR3 is CASSVGTRYGYTF. The nucleotide sequence is given as TGTGCCAGCAGTGTCGGGACAAGATATGGCTACACCTTC.